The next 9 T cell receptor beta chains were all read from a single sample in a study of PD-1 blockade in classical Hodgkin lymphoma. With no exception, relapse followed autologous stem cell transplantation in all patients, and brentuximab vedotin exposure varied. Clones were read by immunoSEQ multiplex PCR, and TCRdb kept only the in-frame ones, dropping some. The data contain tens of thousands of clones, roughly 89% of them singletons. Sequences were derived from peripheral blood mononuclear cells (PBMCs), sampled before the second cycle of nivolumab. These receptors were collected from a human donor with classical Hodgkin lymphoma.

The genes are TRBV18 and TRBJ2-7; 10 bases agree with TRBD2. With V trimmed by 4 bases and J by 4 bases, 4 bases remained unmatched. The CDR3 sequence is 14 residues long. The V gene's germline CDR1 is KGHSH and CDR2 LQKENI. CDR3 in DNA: TGTGCCAGCTCACGGACTAGCGGAGTGTACGAGCAGTACTTC. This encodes CASSRTSGVYEQYF.

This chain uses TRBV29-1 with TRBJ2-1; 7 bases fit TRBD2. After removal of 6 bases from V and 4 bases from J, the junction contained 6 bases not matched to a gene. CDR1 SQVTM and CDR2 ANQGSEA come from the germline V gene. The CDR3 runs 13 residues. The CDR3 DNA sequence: TGCAGCGTCAACCGCGGGAGTTACAATGAGCAGTTCTTC. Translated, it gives CSVNRGSYNEQFF.

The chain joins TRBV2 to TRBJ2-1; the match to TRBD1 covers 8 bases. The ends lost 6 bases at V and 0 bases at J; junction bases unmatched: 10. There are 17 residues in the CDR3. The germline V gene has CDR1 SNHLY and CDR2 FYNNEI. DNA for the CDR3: TGTGCCAGCAGCGACCGGACAGGGAGAATCTCCTACAATGAGCAGTTCTTC. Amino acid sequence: CASSDRTGRISYNEQFF.

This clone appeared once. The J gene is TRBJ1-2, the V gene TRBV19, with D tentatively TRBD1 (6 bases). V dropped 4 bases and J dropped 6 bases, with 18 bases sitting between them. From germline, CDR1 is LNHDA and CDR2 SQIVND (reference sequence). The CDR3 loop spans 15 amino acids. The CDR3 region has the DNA TGTGCCAGTAGTAGGCGGGACAATTGGTATGATGGCTACACCTTC. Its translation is CASSRRDNWYDGYTF.

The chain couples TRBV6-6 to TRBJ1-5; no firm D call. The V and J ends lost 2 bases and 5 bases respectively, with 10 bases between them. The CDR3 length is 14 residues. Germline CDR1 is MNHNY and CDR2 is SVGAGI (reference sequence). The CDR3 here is CASSYLGGYQPQHF. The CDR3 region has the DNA TGTGCCAGCAGTTACCTAGGAGGGTATCAGCCCCAGCATTTT.

The CDR3 region has the DNA TGCGCCAGCAGCTCCTATCCCTCGGGAAATGAGCAGTTCTTC. Translated, it gives CASSSYPSGNEQFF. The rearrangement links TRBV5-1 to TRBJ2-1, with D perhaps matching TRBD2 (5 bases). Per germline, CDR1 SGHRS and CDR2 YFSETQ. This CDR3 has 14 amino acids. Trimming removed 3 bases from V and 7 bases from J, with 14 bases in between.

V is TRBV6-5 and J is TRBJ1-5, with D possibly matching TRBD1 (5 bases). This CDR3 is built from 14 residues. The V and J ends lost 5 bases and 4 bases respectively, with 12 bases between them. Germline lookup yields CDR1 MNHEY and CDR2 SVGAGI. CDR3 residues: CASSNRGRNQPQHF. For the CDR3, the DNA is TGTGCCAGCAGTAACCGGGGCCGAAATCAGCCCCAGCATTTT.

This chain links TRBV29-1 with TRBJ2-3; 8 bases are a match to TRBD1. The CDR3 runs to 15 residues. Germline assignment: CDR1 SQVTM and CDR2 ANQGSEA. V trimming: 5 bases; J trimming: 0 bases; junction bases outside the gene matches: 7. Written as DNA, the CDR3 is TGCAGCGTTACTCGGACAGGGCTTAGCACAGATACGCAGTATTTT. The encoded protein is CSVTRTGLSTDTQYF.

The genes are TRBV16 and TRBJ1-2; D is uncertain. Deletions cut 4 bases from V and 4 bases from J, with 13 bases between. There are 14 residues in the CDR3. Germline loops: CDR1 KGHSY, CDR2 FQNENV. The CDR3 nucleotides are TGTGCCAGCAGCCTCAGTACAGTCTCCTATGGCTACACCTTC. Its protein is CASSLSTVSYGYTF.